The entry that follows covers one TCR beta chain sequence. Original data processing: Reference gene primer amplification yielded estimated nucleated cell counts. Repertoires were generated with immunoSEQ multiplex PCR, while TCRdb's copy carries only in-frame clones and drops some. V, J and clone size were drawn from that table, and D and trimming were deduced from the DNA. The top ten clones hold 5% to 7.5% of a sample with some 70,000 clones, about 80% of them seen once. These data come from a study of blood T cell repertoires in COVID-19. Study details: Samples taken during acute and convalescent COVID-19 were collected in the United States, Italy and Spain.

Germline values: CDR1 SGHTA, CDR2 FQGNSA. The V and J ends lost 1 base and 4 bases respectively, with 8 bases between them. This CDR3 has 15 amino acids. The clonotype originates from a man aged 55 to 70 with acute or convalescent COVID-19. The rearrangement links TRBV7-2 to TRBJ2-6, with a weak D call TRBD1 (5 bases). Sequenced: peripheral blood. This CDR3 is CASSLDRTGANVLTF. The CDR3 DNA is TGTGCCAGCAGCTTAGACAGGACCGGGGCCAACGTCCTGACTTTC.